A selection of T cell receptor beta chains follows, all from one sample in a study of CXCR3-negative and CXCR3-positive naive CD8 T cells. TCRdb reanalyzed the 5' RACE reads and collapses them to one entry per CDR3 protein, without DNA. This table holds some 99,000 distinct CDR3 sequences. Sequenced sample: naive CXCR3+ CD8+ T cells from blood. The source is a human donor in good health. Some clones in this sample may be carry-over from other donors' samples. Both conserved end residues are part of each CDR3. Fields, in order: V gene, J gene, CDR3 protein.

TRBV29-1	TRBJ2-3	CSDLKGSDTQYF
TRBV6-2/TRBV6-3	TRBJ2-7	CASSWTSGYKQYF
TRBV7-9	TRBJ1-2	CASSLTFSLYGYTF
TRBV29-1	TRBJ1-2	CSADFRGAYTF
TRBV6-5	TRBJ2-7	CASRLGTYEQYF
TRBV2	TRBJ2-7	CASLGWEGQSYEQYF
TRBV5-1	TRBJ2-7	CASSLVWETNYEQYF
TRBV15	TRBJ2-5	CATSRDRTSGGKTQYF
TRBV20-1	TRBJ1-1	CSARGVGQGTEAFF
TRBV28	TRBJ2-2	CASSFRSFGELFF
TRBV29-1	TRBJ1-2	CSDSGPSSYGYTF
TRBV20-1	TRBJ2-5	CSARDPGGVRVTLETQYF
TRBV5-1	TRBJ2-5	CASSPTHFAEETQYF
TRBV4-1	TRBJ2-7	CASSQIQTSSYEQYF
TRBV23-1	TRBJ2-7	CASSQPGQGMKYF
TRBV20-1	TRBJ1-2	CSAPPGAWGGYTF
TRBV12-3/TRBV12-4	TRBJ2-5	CASSLPHSPRGRETQYF
TRBV12-3/TRBV12-4	TRBJ2-1	CASSLTGLAEQYNEQFF